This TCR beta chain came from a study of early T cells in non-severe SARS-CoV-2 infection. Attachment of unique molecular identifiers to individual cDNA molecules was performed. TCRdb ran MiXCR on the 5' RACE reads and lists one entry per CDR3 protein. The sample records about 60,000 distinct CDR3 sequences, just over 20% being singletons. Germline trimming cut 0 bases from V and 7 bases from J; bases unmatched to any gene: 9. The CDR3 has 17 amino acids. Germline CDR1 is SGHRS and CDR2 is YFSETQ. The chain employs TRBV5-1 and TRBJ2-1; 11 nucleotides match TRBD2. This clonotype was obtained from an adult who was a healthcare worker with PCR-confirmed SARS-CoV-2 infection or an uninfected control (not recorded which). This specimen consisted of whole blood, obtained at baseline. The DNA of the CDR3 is TGCGCCAGCAGCTTGGGCCCACTAGCGGGGGCTACTAATGAGCAGTTCTTC. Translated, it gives CASSLGPLAGATNEQFF.